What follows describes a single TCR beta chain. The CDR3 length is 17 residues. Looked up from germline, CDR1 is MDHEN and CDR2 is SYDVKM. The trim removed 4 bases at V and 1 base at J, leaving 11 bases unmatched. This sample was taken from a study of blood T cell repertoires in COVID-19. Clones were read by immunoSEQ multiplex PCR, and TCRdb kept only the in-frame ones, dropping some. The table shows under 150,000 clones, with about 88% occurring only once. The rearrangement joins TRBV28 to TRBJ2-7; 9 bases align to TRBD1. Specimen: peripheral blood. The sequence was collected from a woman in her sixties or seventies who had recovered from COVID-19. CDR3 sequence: CASSSPGQGFTSYEQYF. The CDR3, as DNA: TGTGCCAGCAGTTCCCCGGGACAGGGTTTTACATCCTACGAGCAGTACTTC.